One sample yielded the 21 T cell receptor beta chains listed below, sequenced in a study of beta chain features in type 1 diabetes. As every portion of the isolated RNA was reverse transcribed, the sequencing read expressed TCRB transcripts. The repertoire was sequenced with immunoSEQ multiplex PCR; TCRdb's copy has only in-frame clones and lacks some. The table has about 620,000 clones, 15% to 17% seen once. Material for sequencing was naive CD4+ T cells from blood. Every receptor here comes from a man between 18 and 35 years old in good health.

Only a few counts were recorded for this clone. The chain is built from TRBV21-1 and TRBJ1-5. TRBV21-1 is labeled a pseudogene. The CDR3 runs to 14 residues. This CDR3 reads CASSPGTFNQPQHF. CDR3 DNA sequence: TGTGCCAGCAGCCCCGGGACCTTCAATCAGCCCCAGCATTTT.

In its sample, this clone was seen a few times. The CDR3 region is CASSLRGFDIQYF. In DNA, the CDR3 is TGTGCCAGCAGCTTAAGGGGCTTTGACATTCAGTACTTC. The chain is built from TRBV7-9 and TRBJ2-4; possibly TRBD1 for D (5 bases). The CDR3 contains 13 residues. The germline V gene encodes CDR1 SEHNR and CDR2 FQNEAQ (reference sequence). Trimming shortened V by 2 bases and J by 8 bases, and 10 bases separated the two germline ends.

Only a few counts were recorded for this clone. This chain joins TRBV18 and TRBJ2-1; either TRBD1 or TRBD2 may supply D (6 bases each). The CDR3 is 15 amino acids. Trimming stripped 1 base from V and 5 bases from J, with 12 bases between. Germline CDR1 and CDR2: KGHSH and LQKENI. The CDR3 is CASSPLWGADNEQFF. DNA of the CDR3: TGTGCCAGCTCACCACTGTGGGGGGCTGACAATGAGCAGTTCTTC.

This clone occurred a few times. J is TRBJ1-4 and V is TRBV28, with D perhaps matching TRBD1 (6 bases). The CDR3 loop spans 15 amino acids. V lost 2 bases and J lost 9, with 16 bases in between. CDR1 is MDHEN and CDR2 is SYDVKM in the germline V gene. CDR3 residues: CASSLITGLRKKLFF. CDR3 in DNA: TGTGCCAGCAGTTTAATTACAGGGTTAAGGAAAAAACTGTTTTTT.

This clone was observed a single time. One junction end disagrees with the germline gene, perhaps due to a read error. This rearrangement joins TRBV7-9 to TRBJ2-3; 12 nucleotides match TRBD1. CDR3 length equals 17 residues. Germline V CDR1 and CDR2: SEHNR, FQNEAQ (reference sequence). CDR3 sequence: CTSSPRPGQGAGDTQYF. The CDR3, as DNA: TGTACCAGCAGCCCGCGCCCGGGACAGGGGGCAGGGGATACGCAGTATTTT.

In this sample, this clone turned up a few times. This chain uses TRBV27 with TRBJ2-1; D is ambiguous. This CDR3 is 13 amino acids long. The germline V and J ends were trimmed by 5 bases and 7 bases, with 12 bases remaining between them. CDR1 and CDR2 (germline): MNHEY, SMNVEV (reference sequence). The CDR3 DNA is TGTGCCAGCAGTCCCTATGTAGGAAATGAGCAGTTCTTC. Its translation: CASSPYVGNEQFF.

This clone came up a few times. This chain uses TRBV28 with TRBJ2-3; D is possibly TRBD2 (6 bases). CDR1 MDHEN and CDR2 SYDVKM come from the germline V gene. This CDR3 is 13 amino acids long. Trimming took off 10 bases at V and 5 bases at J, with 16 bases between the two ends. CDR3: CAISSAGIDTQYF. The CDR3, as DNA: TGTGCCATCTCCTCAGCGGGCATAGATACGCAGTATTTT.

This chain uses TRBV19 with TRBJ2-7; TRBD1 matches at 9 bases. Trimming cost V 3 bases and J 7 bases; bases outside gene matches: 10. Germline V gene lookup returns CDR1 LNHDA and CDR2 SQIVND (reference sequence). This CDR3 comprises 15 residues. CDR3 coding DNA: TGTGCCAGTAGTATTCGGACAGGGGCCTCGGCAGAGCAGTACTTC. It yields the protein CASSIRTGASAEQYF.

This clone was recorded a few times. CDR3 in DNA: TGCGCCAGCAGCCAAGTTGTGACAGACACTGAAGCTTTCTTT. It codes for CASSQVVTDTEAFF. The gene calls are TRBV4-3 and TRBJ1-1; possibly TRBD1 for D (5 bases). V was cut by 1 base and J by 3 bases, with 9 bases left in between. This CDR3 contains 14 residues. Germline V gives CDR1 LGHNA, CDR2 YSLEER.

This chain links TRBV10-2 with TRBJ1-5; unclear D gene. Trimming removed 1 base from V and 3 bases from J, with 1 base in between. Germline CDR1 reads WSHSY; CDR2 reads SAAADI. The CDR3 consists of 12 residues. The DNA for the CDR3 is TGCGCCAGCAGTGAGTACAATCAGCCCCAGCATTTT. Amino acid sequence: CASSEYNQPQHF.

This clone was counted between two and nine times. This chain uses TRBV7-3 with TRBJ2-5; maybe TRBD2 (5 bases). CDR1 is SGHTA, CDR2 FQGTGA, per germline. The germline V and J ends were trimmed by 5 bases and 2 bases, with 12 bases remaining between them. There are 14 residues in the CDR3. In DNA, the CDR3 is TGTGCCAGCAGCATAAACGGGAATCAAGAGACCCAGTACTTC. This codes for CASSINGNQETQYF. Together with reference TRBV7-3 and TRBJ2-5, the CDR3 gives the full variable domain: GAGVSQTPSNKVTEKGKYVELRCDPISGHTALYWYRQSLGQGPEFLIYFQGTGAADDSGLPNDRFFAVRPEGSVSTLKIQRTERGDSAVYLCASSINGNQETQYFGPGTRLLVL.

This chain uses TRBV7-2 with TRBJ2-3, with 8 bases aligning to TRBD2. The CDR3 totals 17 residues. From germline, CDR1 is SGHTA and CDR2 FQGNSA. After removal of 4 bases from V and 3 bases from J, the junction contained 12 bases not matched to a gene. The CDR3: CASSSLRRGARTDTQYF. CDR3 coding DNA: TGTGCCAGCAGCTCCCTTCGGCGGGGGGCGCGTACAGATACGCAGTATTTT.

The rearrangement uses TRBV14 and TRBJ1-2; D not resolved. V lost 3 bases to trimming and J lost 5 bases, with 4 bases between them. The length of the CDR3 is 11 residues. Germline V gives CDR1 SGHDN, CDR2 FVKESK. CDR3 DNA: TGTGCCAGCAGCCAGCAGTATGGCTACACCTTC. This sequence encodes CASSQQYGYTF.

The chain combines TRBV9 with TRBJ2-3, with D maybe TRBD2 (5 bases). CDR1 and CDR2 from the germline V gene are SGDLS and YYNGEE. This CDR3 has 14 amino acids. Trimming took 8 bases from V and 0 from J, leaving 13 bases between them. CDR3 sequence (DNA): TGTGCCAGTTCGACTCCGGGGAGCACAGATACGCAGTATTTT. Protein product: CASSTPGSTDTQYF.

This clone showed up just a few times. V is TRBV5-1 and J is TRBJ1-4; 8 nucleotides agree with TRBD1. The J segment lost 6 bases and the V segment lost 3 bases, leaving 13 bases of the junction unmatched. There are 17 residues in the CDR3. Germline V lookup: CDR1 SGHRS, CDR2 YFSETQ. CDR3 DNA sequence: TGCGCCAGCAGCTCCAGGAACCCGACAGGGGAACATGAAAAACTGTTTTTT. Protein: CASSSRNPTGEHEKLFF. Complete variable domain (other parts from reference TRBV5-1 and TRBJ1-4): KAGVTQTPRYLIKTRGQQVTLSCSPISGHRSVSWYQQTPGQGLQFLFEYFSETQRNKGNFPGRFSGRQFSNSRSEMNVSTLELGDSALYLCASSSRNPTGEHEKLFFGSGTQLSVL.

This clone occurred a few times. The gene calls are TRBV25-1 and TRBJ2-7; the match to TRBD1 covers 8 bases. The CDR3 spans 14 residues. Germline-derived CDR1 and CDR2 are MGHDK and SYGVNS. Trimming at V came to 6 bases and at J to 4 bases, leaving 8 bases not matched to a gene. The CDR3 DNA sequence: TGTGCCAGCAGGAGACAGGGGAGCCGGTACGAGCAGTACTTC. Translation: CASRRQGSRYEQYF.

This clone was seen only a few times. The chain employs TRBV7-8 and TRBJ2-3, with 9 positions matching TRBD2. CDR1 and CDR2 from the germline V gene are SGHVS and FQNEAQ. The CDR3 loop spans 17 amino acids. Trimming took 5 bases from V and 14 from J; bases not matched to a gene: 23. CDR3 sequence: CASSAARRRGGPASWYF. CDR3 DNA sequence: TGTGCCAGCAGCGCAGCACGGCGGCGGGGGGGCCCAGCTTCGTGGTATTTT.

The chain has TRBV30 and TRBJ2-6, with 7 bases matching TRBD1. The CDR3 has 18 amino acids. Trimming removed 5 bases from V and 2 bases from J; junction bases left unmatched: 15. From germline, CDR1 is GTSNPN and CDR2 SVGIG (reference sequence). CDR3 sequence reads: CAWQDWDRGFTGANVLTF. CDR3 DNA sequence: TGTGCCTGGCAGGATTGGGACAGAGGGTTTACTGGGGCCAACGTCCTGACTTTC.

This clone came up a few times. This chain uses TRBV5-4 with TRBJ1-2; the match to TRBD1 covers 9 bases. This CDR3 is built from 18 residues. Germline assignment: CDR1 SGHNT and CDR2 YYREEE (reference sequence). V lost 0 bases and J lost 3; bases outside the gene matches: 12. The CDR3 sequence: CASSLVLLQGARDYGYTF. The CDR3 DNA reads TGTGCCAGCAGCTTGGTCCTTCTACAGGGGGCGCGGGACTATGGCTACACCTTC.

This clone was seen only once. This CDR3 reads CASSLEGRPNQPQHF. The DNA of the CDR3 is TGTGCCAGCAGCTTAGAAGGGAGGCCAAATCAGCCCCAGCATTTT. This chain joins TRBV7-2 and TRBJ1-5; the D is unclear. Trimming cost V 1 base and J 4 bases, with 11 bases left between them. The CDR3 covers 15 residues. CDR1 is SGHTA and CDR2 is FQGNSA in the germline V gene.

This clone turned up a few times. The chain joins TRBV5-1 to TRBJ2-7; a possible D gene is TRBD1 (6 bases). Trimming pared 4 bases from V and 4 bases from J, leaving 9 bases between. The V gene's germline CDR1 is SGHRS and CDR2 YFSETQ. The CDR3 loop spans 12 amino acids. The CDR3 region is CASSTDSYEQYF. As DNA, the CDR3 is TGCGCCAGCAGCACGGACAGTTACGAGCAGTACTTC.